The 9 T cell receptor beta chains in this list originate from one sample, sequenced in a study of T cell responses to AZD1222 COVID-19 vaccine. Assay used: immunoSEQ multiplex PCR; TCRdb lists only in-frame clones, some missing. In the table there are 90,000 to 150,000 clones, roughly 90% of which are singletons. The sample was peripheral blood, taken 28 days after the second AZD1222 dose. These receptors all stem from an adult who received the AZD1222 COVID-19 vaccine.

The V gene is TRBV3-1 (or the pseudogene TRBV3-2), the J gene TRBJ2-5; 8 positions agree with TRBD2. V trimming: 0 bases; J trimming: 7 bases; junction bases outside the gene matches: 16. Germline CDR1 reads LGHDT; CDR2 reads YNNKEL (reference sequence). CDR3 length: 18 residues. The CDR3 region is CASSQERSGSLFGVTQYF. The DNA for the CDR3 is TGTGCCAGCAGCCAAGAACGGAGCGGGAGCCTATTCGGGGTGACCCAGTACTTC.

The chain couples TRBV29-1 to TRBJ1-4; tentatively, D is TRBD1 (6 bases). V dropped 3 bases and J dropped 8 bases, with 10 bases sitting between them. The CDR3 runs to 12 residues. Germline CDR1 reads SQVTM; CDR2 reads ANQGSEA. Here the CDR3 reads CSVDPGDEKLFF. The CDR3 DNA reads TGCAGCGTTGACCCAGGGGACGAAAAACTGTTTTTT.

CDR3 bases: TGTGCCAGCAGCGAGCTGGGACAGGGGGATGGGCCCCAGCATTTT. Encoded protein: CASSELGQGDGPQHF. The chain combines TRBV7-9 with TRBJ1-5, with 11 positions matching TRBD1. CDR3 length: 15 residues. After removal of 5 bases from V and 9 bases from J, the junction contained 9 bases not matched to a gene. Germline lookup yields CDR1 SEHNR and CDR2 FQNEAQ (reference sequence). Full variable domain (rest looked up from reference TRBV7-9 and TRBJ1-5): DTGVSQNPRHKITKRGQNVTFRCDPISEHNRLYWYRQTLGQGPEFLTYFQNEAQLEKSRLLSDRFSAERPKGSFSTLEIQRTEQGDSAMYLCASSELGQGDGPQHFGDGTRLSIL.

The chain is built from TRBV5-1 and TRBJ2-3, with a weak D call TRBD1 (5 bases). The CDR3 runs 16 residues. Between the trimmed V and J ends, which lost 3 bases and 0 bases, there was a span of 14 bases. From germline, CDR1 is SGHRS and CDR2 YFSETQ. The DNA for the CDR3 is TGCGCCAGCAGCTGGGTAGGGGATTTAAGCACAGATACGCAGTATTTT. Its translation is CASSWVGDLSTDTQYF.

The CDR3 nucleotides read TGTGCCCTGGAGAACGAGGGGTACGAGCAGTACTTC. Translated: CALENEGYEQYF. The V gene is TRBV6-5, the J gene TRBJ2-7; the D call may be TRBD1 or TRBD2 (5 bases each). This CDR3 has 12 residues. Trimming took 11 bases from V and 4 from J, leaving 15 bases between them. The germline V gene has CDR1 MNHEY and CDR2 SVGAGI.

This CDR3 is CASSLGGQANYGYTF. For the CDR3, the DNA is TGCGCCAGCAGCTTGGGGGGACAGGCTAACTATGGCTACACCTTC. The chain links TRBV5-1 to TRBJ1-2; 8 bases are shared with TRBD1. The CDR3 has 15 amino acids. Germline assignment: CDR1 SGHRS and CDR2 YFSETQ. Trimming at V came to 0 bases and at J to 0 bases, leaving 1 base not matched to a gene.

This chain connects TRBV11-3 to TRBJ2-2; TRBD1 might be the D (7 bases). Between the trimmed V and J ends, which lost 5 bases and 0 bases, there was a span of 19 bases. The CDR3 runs to 18 residues. CDR1 and CDR2 (germline): SGHNT, YENEEA. CDR3 nucleotide sequence: TGTGCCAGCAGCCTAGGAGGGGGCTCCGGCCCGAACACCGGGGAGCTGTTTTTT. This translates into CASSLGGGSGPNTGELFF.

The V call is TRBV18, the J call TRBJ1-6; tentative D call: TRBD1 (6 bases). This CDR3 spans 16 amino acids. Trimming left V 3 bases short and J 5 bases short, with 14 bases between. The germline V gene encodes CDR1 KGHSH and CDR2 LQKENI. The CDR3 DNA sequence: TGTGCCAGCTCACCCCGGGGGCTTAGGGATAATTCACCCCTCCACTTT. This codes for CASSPRGLRDNSPLHF.

This rearrangement joins TRBV29-1 to TRBJ2-3; D is undetermined. This CDR3 has 13 residues. Deletions cut 2 bases from V and 0 bases from J, with 6 bases between. Germline V lookup: CDR1 SQVTM, CDR2 ANQGSEA. The DNA of the CDR3 is TGCAGCGTTGAAACTGTTAGCACAGATACGCAGTATTTT. Encoded protein: CSVETVSTDTQYF.